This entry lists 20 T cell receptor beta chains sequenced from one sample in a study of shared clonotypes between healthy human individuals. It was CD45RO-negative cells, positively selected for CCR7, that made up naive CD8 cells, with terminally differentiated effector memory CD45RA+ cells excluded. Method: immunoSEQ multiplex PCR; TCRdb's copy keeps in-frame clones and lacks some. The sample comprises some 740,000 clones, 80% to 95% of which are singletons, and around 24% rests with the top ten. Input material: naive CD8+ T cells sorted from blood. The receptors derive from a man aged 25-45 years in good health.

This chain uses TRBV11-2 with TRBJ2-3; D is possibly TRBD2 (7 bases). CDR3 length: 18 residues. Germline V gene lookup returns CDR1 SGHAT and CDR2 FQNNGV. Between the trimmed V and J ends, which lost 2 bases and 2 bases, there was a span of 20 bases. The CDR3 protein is CASSLWGGLAENTDTQYF. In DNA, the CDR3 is TGTGCCAGCAGCTTATGGGGGGGGCTAGCGGAAAACACAGATACGCAGTATTTT.

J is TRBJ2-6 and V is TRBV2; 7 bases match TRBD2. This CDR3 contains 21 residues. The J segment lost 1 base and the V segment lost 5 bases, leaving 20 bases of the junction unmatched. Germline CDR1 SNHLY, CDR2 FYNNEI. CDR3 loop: CASSRTGPGRVGFSGANVLTF. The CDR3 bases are TGTGCCAGCAGTAGAACCGGGCCAGGGAGGGTCGGTTTTTCTGGGGCCAACGTCCTGACTTTC.

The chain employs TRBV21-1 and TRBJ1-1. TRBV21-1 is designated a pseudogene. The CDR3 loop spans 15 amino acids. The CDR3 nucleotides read TGTGCCAGCAGCAACCTAATTCCCGGGGACACTGAAGCTTTCTTT. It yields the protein CASSNLIPGDTEAFF.

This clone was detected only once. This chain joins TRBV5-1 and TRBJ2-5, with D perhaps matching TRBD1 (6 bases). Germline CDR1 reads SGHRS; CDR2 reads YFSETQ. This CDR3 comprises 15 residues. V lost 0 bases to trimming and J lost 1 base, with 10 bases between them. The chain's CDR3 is CASSLDSRGQETQYF. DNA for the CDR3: TGCGCCAGCAGCTTGGATTCCAGGGGCCAAGAGACCCAGTACTTC.

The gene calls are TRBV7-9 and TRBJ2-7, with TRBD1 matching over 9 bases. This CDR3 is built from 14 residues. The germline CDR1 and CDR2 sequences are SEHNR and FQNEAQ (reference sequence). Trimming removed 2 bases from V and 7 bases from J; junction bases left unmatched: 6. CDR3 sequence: CASSLTQGAREQYF. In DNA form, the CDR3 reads TGTGCCAGCAGCTTAACACAGGGGGCGCGGGAGCAGTACTTC.

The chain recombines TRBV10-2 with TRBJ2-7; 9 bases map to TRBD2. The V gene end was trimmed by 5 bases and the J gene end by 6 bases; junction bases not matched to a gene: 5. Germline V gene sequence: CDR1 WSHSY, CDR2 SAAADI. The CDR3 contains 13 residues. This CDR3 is CASSRSGGSEQYF. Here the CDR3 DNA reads TGCGCCAGCAGTCGTAGCGGGGGAAGCGAGCAGTACTTC.

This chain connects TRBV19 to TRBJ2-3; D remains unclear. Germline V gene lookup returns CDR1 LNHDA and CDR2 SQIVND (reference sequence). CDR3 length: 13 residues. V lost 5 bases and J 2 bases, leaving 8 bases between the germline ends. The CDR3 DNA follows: TGTGCCAGTAGTCTAGGCAACACAGATACGCAGTATTTT. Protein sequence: CASSLGNTDTQYF.

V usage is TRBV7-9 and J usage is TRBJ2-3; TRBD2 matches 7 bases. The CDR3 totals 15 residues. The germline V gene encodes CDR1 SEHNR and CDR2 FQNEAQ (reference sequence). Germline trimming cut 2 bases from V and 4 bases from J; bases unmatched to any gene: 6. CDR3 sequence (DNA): TGTGCCAGCAGCTTACCGGCGGGAGTTTCAGATACGCAGTATTTT. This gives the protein CASSLPAGVSDTQYF.

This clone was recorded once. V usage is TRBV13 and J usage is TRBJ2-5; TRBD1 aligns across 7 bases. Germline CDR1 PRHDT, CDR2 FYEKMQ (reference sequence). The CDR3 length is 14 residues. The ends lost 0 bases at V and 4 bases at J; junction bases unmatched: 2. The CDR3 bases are TGTGCCAGCAGCTTAGGTTCAGGGGGAGAGACCCAGTACTTC. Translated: CASSLGSGGETQYF. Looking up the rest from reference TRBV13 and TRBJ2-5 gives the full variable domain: AAGVIQSPRHLIKEKRETATLKCYPIPRHDTVYWYQQGPGQDPQFLISFYEKMQSDKGSIPDRFSAQQFSDYHSELNMSSLELGDSALYFCASSLGSGGETQYFGPGTRLLVL.

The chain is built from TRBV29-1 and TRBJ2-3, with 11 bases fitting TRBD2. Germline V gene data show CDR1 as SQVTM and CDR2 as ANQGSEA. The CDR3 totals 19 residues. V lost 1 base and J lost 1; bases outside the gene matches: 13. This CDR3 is CSVEGLAGGNRWGTDTQYF. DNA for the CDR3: TGCAGCGTTGAAGGGCTAGCGGGAGGCAACAGGTGGGGCACAGATACGCAGTATTTT.

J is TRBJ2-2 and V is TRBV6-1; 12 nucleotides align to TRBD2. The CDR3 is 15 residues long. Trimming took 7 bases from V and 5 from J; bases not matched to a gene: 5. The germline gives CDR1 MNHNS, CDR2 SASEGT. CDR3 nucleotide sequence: TGTGCCAGCATTACTGGACTAGCGGGAACCGGGGAGCTGTTTTTT. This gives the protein CASITGLAGTGELFF.

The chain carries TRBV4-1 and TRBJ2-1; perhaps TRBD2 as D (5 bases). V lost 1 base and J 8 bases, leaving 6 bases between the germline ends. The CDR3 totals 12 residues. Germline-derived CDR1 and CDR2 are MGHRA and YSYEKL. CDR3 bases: TGCGCCAGCAGCCAAGCGGGATATGAGCAGTTCTTC. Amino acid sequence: CASSQAGYEQFF.

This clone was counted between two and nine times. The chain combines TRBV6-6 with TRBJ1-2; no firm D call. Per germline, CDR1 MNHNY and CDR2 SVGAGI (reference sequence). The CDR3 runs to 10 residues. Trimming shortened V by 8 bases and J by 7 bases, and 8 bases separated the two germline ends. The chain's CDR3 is CASQKSGYTF. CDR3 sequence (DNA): TGTGCCAGCCAGAAGAGTGGCTACACCTTC.

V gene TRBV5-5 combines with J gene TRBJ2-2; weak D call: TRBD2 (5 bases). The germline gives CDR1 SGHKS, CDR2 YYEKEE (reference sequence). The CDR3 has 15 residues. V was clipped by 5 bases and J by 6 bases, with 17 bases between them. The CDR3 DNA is TGTGCCAGCAGTCTGTCCAAGGGCGGGCCCGGGGAGCTGTTTTTT. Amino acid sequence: CASSLSKGGPGELFF.

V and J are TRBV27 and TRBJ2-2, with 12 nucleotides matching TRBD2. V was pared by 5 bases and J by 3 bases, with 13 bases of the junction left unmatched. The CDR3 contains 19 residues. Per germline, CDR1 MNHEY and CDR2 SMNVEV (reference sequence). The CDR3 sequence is CASSLRAAGLAGYTGELFF. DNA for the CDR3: TGTGCCAGCAGTCTCCGCGCAGCAGGACTAGCGGGATACACCGGGGAGCTGTTTTTT.

The CDR3 sequence is CASSPGRHYEQYF. In DNA, the CDR3 is TGTGCCAGCAGTCCAGGCCGGCACTACGAGCAGTACTTC. The chain carries TRBV27 and TRBJ2-7; D unclear. Between the trimmed V and J ends, which lost 5 bases and 3 bases, there was a span of 11 bases. The CDR3 sequence is 13 residues long. Germline CDR1 and CDR2: MNHEY and SMNVEV (reference sequence).

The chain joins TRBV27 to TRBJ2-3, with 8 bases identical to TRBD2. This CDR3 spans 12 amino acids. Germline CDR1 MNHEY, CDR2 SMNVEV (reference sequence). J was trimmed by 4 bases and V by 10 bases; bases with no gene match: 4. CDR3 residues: CATAGVPDTQYF. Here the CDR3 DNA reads TGTGCCACAGCGGGAGTGCCAGATACGCAGTATTTT.

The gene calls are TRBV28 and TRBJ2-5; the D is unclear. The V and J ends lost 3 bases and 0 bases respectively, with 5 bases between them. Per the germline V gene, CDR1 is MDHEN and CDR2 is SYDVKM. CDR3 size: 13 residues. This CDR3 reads CASSFEDQETQYF. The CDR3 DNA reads TGTGCCAGCAGTTTTGAGGACCAAGAGACCCAGTACTTC.

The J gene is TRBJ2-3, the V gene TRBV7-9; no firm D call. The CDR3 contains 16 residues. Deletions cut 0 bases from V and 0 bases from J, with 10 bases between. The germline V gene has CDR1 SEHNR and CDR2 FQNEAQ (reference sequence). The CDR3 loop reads CASSLADSRSTDTQYF. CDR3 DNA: TGTGCCAGCAGCTTAGCTGACTCTAGAAGCACAGATACGCAGTATTTT.

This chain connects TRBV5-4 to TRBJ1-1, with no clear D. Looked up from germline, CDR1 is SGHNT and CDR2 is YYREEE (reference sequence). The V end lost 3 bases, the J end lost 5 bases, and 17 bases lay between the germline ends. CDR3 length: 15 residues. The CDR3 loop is CASSSLTSLGTEAFF. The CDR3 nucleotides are TGTGCCAGCAGCTCCTTAACGTCGTTGGGGACTGAAGCTTTCTTT.